This T cell receptor beta chain was recorded in a study of blood T cell repertoires in COVID-19. Generated by immunoSEQ multiplex PCR, the TCRdb table keeps only in-frame clones and is missing some. The data contain approximately 110,000 clones, 80% to 90% of them seen just once; the ten biggest clones take up approximately 1.3%. This clone was seen a few times. This CDR3 region has 14 residues. In germline, CDR1 is MDHEN, CDR2 SYDVKM. Trimming removed 8 bases at V and 9 bases at J, with 20 bases between. The sequence derives from a man aged 40-55 years with acute or convalescent COVID-19. This chain uses TRBV28 with TRBJ2-1; D might be TRBD2 (5 bases). What was sequenced was peripheral blood. The CDR3 loop is CASQFRLATPEQFF. The CDR3 DNA reads TGTGCCAGCCAGTTTCGGCTAGCCACCCCTGAGCAGTTCTTC.